These 20 T cell receptor beta chains were all obtained from the same sample, sequenced in a study of CD8 T cells in ankylosing spondylitis. TCRdb called the 5' RACE reads again in MiXCR, with one record for every CDR3 protein. Among 100,000 or so distinct CDR3 sequences listed, around 8.5% were seen once. Study-level points and caveats: Apparently characteristic of ankylosing spondylitis blood was a TCR beta motif (eight highly homologous variants).

These receptors have no known antigen. The sequencing input was blood, either unsorted or a sorted T cell fraction (not recorded which). Receptor source: a male donor with ankylosing spondylitis.

This clonotype was counted ten times or more. The chain is built from TRBV29-1 and TRBJ2-2; 8 nucleotides agree with TRBD1. V dropped 7 bases and J dropped 1; count of bases not matched to a gene: 5. This CDR3 spans 14 amino acids. Germline V gene data show CDR1 as SQVTM and CDR2 as ANQGSEA. The CDR3 coding sequence is TGCAGCGCCGTACAGGGGGGGAACACCGGGGAGCTGTTTTTT. Residues: CSAVQGGNTGELFF.

This chain joins TRBV20-1 and TRBJ2-7; tentatively, D is TRBD2 (6 bases). The CDR3 contains 10 residues. V was cut by 2 bases and J by 9 bases, with 8 bases left in between. Germline CDR1 reads DFQATT; CDR2 reads SNEGSKA (reference sequence). CDR3 loop: CSARLAVQYF. The CDR3 DNA is TGCAGTGCTAGATTAGCGGTGCAGTACTTC.

This clonotype was observed a few times. The chain carries TRBV20-1 and TRBJ2-1; no clear D gene. CDR3 length: 15 residues. CDR1 and CDR2 (germline): DFQATT, SNEGSKA (reference sequence). Trimming removed 3 bases at V and 0 bases at J, with 12 bases between. CDR3 sequence: CSASSTLSSYNEQFF. For the CDR3, the DNA is TGCAGTGCTAGCTCGACTCTTAGCTCCTACAATGAGCAGTTCTTC.

CDR3 nucleotide sequence: TGTGCCAGCAGTTGGGAACACGAGGAACACTACAATGAGCAGTTCTTC. Translating gives CASSWEHEEHYNEQFF. The V gene is TRBV28, the J gene TRBJ2-1; D not resolved. The germline CDR1 and CDR2 sequences are MDHEN and SYDVKM. The V gene lost 4 bases and the J gene lost 3 bases, with 16 bases spanning the gap. The CDR3 contains 16 residues.

This clonotype has only a few counts. The V and J genes are TRBV29-1 and TRBJ1-2, with a tentative D call TRBD1 (5 bases). CDR1 is SQVTM and CDR2 is ANQGSEA in the germline V gene. The V gene lost 2 bases and the J gene lost 4 bases, with 8 bases spanning the gap. The CDR3 is 12 amino acids. DNA of the CDR3: TGCAGCGTTGAAAGTCAGGGCTATGGCTACACCTTC. This codes for CSVESQGYGYTF.

The chain recombines TRBV20-1 with TRBJ2-1; 9 nucleotides match TRBD2. Trimming at V came to 2 bases and at J to 5 bases, leaving 1 base not matched to a gene. From germline, CDR1 is DFQATT and CDR2 SNEGSKA (reference sequence). The CDR3 runs 13 residues. CDR3 in DNA: TGCAGTGCTAGACTAGCGGGGAACAATGAGCAGTTCTTC. It codes for CSARLAGNNEQFF.

The gene calls are TRBV6-1 and TRBJ2-2; D call uncertain. The CDR3 runs to 14 residues. V lost 6 bases and J lost 2, with 10 bases in between. CDR1 is MNHNS and CDR2 is SASEGT in the germline V gene. In nucleotides, the CDR3 is TGTGCCAGCAGGACCATTGCCAACACCGGGGAGCTGTTTTTT. This sequence encodes CASRTIANTGELFF.

This chain connects TRBV5-6 to TRBJ2-1; D not certain. This CDR3 spans 14 amino acids. Looked up from germline, CDR1 is SGHDT and CDR2 is YYEEEE. With 2 bases removed from V and 1 base from J, the gap between germline ends came to 7 bases. CDR3 nucleotides: TGTGCCAGCAGCTTCTGGGATTCCTACAATGAGCAGTTCTTC. This codes for CASSFWDSYNEQFF.

The chain uses TRBV4-1 and TRBJ1-1; tentative D call: TRBD1 (6 bases). The CDR3 length is 13 residues. The V end was cut by 10 bases, the J end by 1 base, with 13 bases between. Germline CDR1 MGHRA, CDR2 YSYEKL. The CDR3 nucleotides are TGCGCCACATCAACAGGGAGGAACACTGAAGCTTTCTTT. It codes for CATSTGRNTEAFF.

There are many counts of this clonotype. The V and J genes are TRBV12-3 or TRBV12-4 and TRBJ1-5; 8 nucleotides align to TRBD1. The CDR3 consists of 16 residues. Germline trimming cut 5 bases from V and 2 bases from J; bases unmatched to any gene: 8. CDR3 protein: CASSGSQGEGNQPQHF. The CDR3 DNA reads TGTGCCAGCAGTGGGTCACAGGGGGAGGGCAATCAGCCCCAGCATTTT.

This clonotype showed up just a few times. The V gene is TRBV6-6, the J gene TRBJ2-7, with D perhaps matching TRBD1 or TRBD2 (6 bases each). Germline V gene lookup returns CDR1 MNHNY and CDR2 SVGAGI (reference sequence). Trimming removed 6 bases at V and 6 bases at J, with 15 bases between. The CDR3 sequence is 13 residues long. The CDR3 coding sequence is TGTGCCAGCAGCTATGAAGGGGGGCTCGAGCAGTACTTC. This codes for CASSYEGGLEQYF.

This clonotype has more than one count but fewer than ten. The chain recombines TRBV24-1 with TRBJ2-7, with D tentatively TRBD1 (5 bases). The CDR3 is 16 amino acids. V was cut by 3 bases and J by 3 bases, with 17 bases left in between. Germline CDR1 reads KGHDR; CDR2 reads SFDVKD. CDR3 in amino acids: CATSDHGRAGFYEQYF. The CDR3 DNA is TGTGCCACCAGTGATCATGGCAGGGCCGGATTCTACGAGCAGTACTTC.

This clonotype was observed many times. The chain uses TRBV12-3 or TRBV12-4 and TRBJ2-1; perhaps TRBD2 as D (6 bases). This CDR3 region has 16 residues. Trimming took 3 bases from V and 2 from J, leaving 14 bases between them. The CDR3 DNA reads as TGTGCCAGCAGTTTCATCCGGGACTTTCCCTACAATGAGCAGTTCTTC. Amino acid sequence: CASSFIRDFPYNEQFF.

In this sample, this clonotype turned up a few times. The rearrangement uses TRBV5-4 and TRBJ2-7; a weak D match, TRBD2 (5 bases). Trimming cost V 3 bases and J 0 bases, with 10 bases left between them. The CDR3 sequence is 14 residues long. Germline V gene sequence: CDR1 SGHNT, CDR2 YYREEE (reference sequence). The CDR3 nucleotides are TGTGCCAGCAGCTCAGGACGGGGCTCCTACGAGCAGTACTTC. This gives the protein CASSSGRGSYEQYF.

The table lists this clonotype with a few counts. The V call is TRBV10-3, the J call TRBJ2-7; 12 nucleotides agree with TRBD2. V dropped 0 bases and J dropped 4; count of bases not matched to a gene: 4. CDR3 length equals 16 residues. Germline V gene data show CDR1 as ENHRY and CDR2 as SYGVKD. The CDR3 reads CAISESSLAGGYEQYF. In DNA form, the CDR3 reads TGTGCCATCAGTGAGTCCTCCCTAGCGGGAGGGTACGAGCAGTACTTC.

This clonotype showed up many times. The V gene is TRBV29-1, the J gene TRBJ2-6; D not resolved. Per the germline V gene, CDR1 is SQVTM and CDR2 is ANQGSEA. V was pared by 2 bases and J by 4 bases, with 15 bases between. The CDR3 extends over 16 amino acids. Here the CDR3 reads CSVEYSVSPGANVLTF. The DNA for the CDR3 is TGCAGCGTTGAATATTCAGTGTCGCCGGGGGCCAACGTCCTGACTTTC.

The J gene is TRBJ1-3, the V gene TRBV20-1; D not certain. The CDR3 loop spans 18 amino acids. The V gene's germline CDR1 is DFQATT and CDR2 SNEGSKA (reference sequence). With 1 base removed from V and 0 bases from J, the gap between germline ends came to 19 bases. The CDR3 is CSARGVEVPWSSGNTIYF. In nucleotides, the CDR3 is TGCAGTGCTAGAGGCGTCGAGGTGCCCTGGTCCTCTGGAAACACCATATATTTT.

This clonotype was counted between two and nine times. J is TRBJ2-2 and V is TRBV3-1; 16 nucleotides align to TRBD2. V lost 5 bases to trimming and J lost 6 bases; unmatched junction nucleotides: 9. This CDR3 is built from 18 residues. CDR1 LGHDT and CDR2 YNNKEL come from the germline V gene (reference sequence). CDR3 in amino acids: CASSAGLAGGPLAGELFF. The CDR3 coding sequence is TGTGCCAGCAGCGCGGGACTAGCGGGAGGGCCCTTGGCCGGGGAGCTGTTTTTT. Full variable domain (outside the CDR3, taken from reference TRBV3-1 and TRBJ2-2): DTAVSQTPKYLVTQMGNDKSIKCEQNLGHDTMYWYKQDSKKFLKIMFSYNNKELIINETVPNRFSPKSPDKAHLNLHINSLELGDSAVYFCASSAGLAGGPLAGELFFGEGSRLTVL.

The V gene is TRBV29-1, the J gene TRBJ1-2; D not resolved. CDR1 and CDR2 from the germline V gene are SQVTM and ANQGSEA. Trimming removed 6 bases at V and 5 bases at J, with 13 bases between. This CDR3 region has 12 residues. The CDR3 protein is CSVRGRDYGYTF. For the CDR3, the DNA is TGCAGCGTACGAGGACGGGATTATGGCTACACCTTC.

This clonotype was observed a few times. The rearrangement links TRBV6-1 to TRBJ2-1, with TRBD2 as a possible D gene (5 bases). Germline V gene data show CDR1 as MNHNS and CDR2 as SASEGT. This CDR3 is 13 amino acids long. V was pared by 5 bases and J by 6 bases, with 11 bases between. In DNA, the CDR3 is TGTGCCAGCAGTATCGGACTGCTCAATGAGCAGTTCTTC. It codes for CASSIGLLNEQFF.